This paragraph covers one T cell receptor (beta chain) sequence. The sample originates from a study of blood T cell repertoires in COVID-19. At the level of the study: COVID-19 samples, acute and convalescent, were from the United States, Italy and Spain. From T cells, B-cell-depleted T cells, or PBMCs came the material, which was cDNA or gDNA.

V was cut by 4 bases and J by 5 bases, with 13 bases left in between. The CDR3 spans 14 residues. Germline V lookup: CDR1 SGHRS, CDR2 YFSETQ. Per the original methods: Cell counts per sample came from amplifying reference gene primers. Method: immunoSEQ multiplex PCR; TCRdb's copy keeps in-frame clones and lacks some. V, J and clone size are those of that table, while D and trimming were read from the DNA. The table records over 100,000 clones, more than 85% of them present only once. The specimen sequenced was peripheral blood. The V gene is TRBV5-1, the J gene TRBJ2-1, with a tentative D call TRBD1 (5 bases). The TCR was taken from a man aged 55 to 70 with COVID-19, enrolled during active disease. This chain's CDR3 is CASSKGPEDNEQFF. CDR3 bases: TGCGCCAGCAGCAAGGGGCCTGAAGACAATGAGCAGTTCTTC.